These 17 T cell receptor beta chains originate from one sample sequenced in a study of beta chain features in type 1 diabetes. Study conclusions and caveats: Across all four CD4+ subsets, people with type 1 diabetes showed modestly shorter TCRB CDR3s.

For these TCRs, the target antigens are not known. Expressed TCRB transcripts got sequenced, as all isolated RNA was reverse transcribed. Only in-frame clones appear in the TCRdb table, and some are missing; sequencing was by immunoSEQ multiplex PCR. The profile shows some 200,000 clones, 16% of them singletons. Specimen: naive CD4+ T cells from blood. These receptors all stem from a man in his thirties or forties with type 1 diabetes.

In its sample, this clone was seen a few times. This chain links TRBV9 with TRBJ1-3, with D unresolved. This CDR3 contains 15 residues. Germline V lookup: CDR1 SGDLS, CDR2 YYNGEE. The V gene lost 0 bases and the J gene lost 8 bases, with 15 bases spanning the gap. CDR3 residues: CASSVALVGADTIYF. The CDR3 region has the DNA TGTGCCAGCAGCGTAGCTCTCGTCGGCGCCGACACCATATATTTT.

The chain carries TRBV7-9 and TRBJ2-7; D gene uncertain. This CDR3 region has 11 residues. Germline lookup yields CDR1 SEHNR and CDR2 FQNEAQ (reference sequence). V dropped 4 bases and J dropped 9 bases, with 10 bases sitting between them. CDR3 sequence reads: CASSSLLVQYF. The CDR3 DNA follows: TGTGCCAGCAGCTCTCTTCTCGTGCAGTACTTC.

This clone was found a few times. This sequence joins TRBV30 and TRBJ2-5, with 10 nucleotides matching TRBD1. This CDR3 comprises 14 residues. Germline V gene sequence: CDR1 GTSNPN, CDR2 SVGIG (reference sequence). Trimming removed 4 bases from V and 6 bases from J; junction bases left unmatched: 8. The CDR3 DNA follows: TGTGCCTGGACCTCGACAGGGGGCGCGAAGACCCAGTACTTC. Its translation is CAWTSTGGAKTQYF.

This chain uses TRBV27 with TRBJ2-2; D call uncertain. Per the germline V gene, CDR1 is MNHEY and CDR2 is SMNVEV (reference sequence). V dropped 0 bases and J dropped 6 bases, with 2 bases sitting between them. The CDR3 has 12 residues. The CDR3 spells CASSLSAGELFF. As DNA, the CDR3 is TGTGCCAGCAGTTTATCGGCCGGGGAGCTGTTTTTT.

The V gene is TRBV4-2, the J gene TRBJ2-7; 10 positions agree with TRBD2. The CDR3 covers 16 residues. CDR1 and CDR2 (germline): LGHNA, YNFKEQ. Trimming cost V 3 bases and J 0 bases; bases outside gene matches: 5. This chain's CDR3 is CASSQSLAGVSYEQYF. The CDR3 DNA reads TGTGCCAGCAGCCAGTCCCTAGCGGGGGTCTCCTACGAGCAGTACTTC.

This clone came up a few times. The rearrangement uses TRBV23-1 and TRBJ2-3, with 7 bases matching TRBD2. TRBV23-1 carries the ORF label, with uncertain function. The CDR3 has 16 residues. J was trimmed by 6 bases and V by 0 bases; bases with no gene match: 9. In DNA form, the CDR3 reads TGCGCCAGCAGTCAATCGAGACTAGCCCAGTTGGATACGCAGTATTTT. Protein sequence: CASSQSRLAQLDTQYF.

A few counts support this clone. V is TRBV7-3 and J is TRBJ2-5; 10 bases agree with TRBD2. Per germline, CDR1 SGHTA and CDR2 FQGTGA. The CDR3 sequence is 15 residues long. Trimming cost V 5 bases and J 13 bases; bases outside gene matches: 16. The CDR3 DNA sequence: TGTGCCAGCAGCCCTGGGCGGCTAGCGGGAGAGGCACGGTACTTC. This translates into CASSPGRLAGEARYF.

This chain links TRBV6-6 with TRBJ2-1; 9 nucleotides line up with TRBD2. This CDR3 has 13 residues. Trimming removed 7 bases from V and 7 bases from J; junction bases left unmatched: 5. CDR1 MNHNY and CDR2 SVGAGI come from the germline V gene (reference sequence). In nucleotides, the CDR3 is TGTGCCAGCACGCGGGAGGGTATAAATGAGCAGTTCTTC. Its protein product is CASTREGINEQFF.

The CDR3 spells CASSPPGASEKLFF. The CDR3 region has the DNA TGTGCCAGCAGCCCGCCGGGGGCGTCTGAAAAACTGTTTTTT. This chain uses TRBV7-9 with TRBJ1-4, with D possibly being TRBD1 (6 bases). CDR1 and CDR2 (germline): SEHNR, FQNEAQ (reference sequence). V lost 5 bases, J lost 7 bases, and 14 bases lay in between. CDR3 length: 14 amino acids.

This chain connects TRBV29-1 to TRBJ2-1; 9 nucleotides agree with TRBD2. CDR1 SQVTM and CDR2 ANQGSEA come from the germline V gene. The ends lost 4 bases at V and 6 bases at J; junction bases unmatched: 10. This CDR3 has 15 amino acids. The CDR3 here is CSVGLRLAVINEQFF. The DNA for the CDR3 is TGCAGCGTTGGATTACGACTAGCGGTTATCAATGAGCAGTTCTTC.

The chain couples TRBV30 to TRBJ1-2; D uncertain. Trimming shortened V by 1 base and J by 2 bases, and 20 bases separated the two germline ends. The CDR3 is 17 amino acids. Germline lookup yields CDR1 GTSNPN and CDR2 SVGIG (reference sequence). The CDR3 sequence is CAWSAASRGRGNYGYTF. The CDR3 nucleotides are TGTGCCTGGAGTGCCGCATCCCGAGGGCGAGGGAACTATGGCTACACCTTC.

This clone was seen a handful of times. The chain links TRBV4-1 to TRBJ2-3, with 12 bases fitting TRBD2. Germline trimming cut 0 bases from V and 0 bases from J; bases unmatched to any gene: 7. CDR3 length: 19 amino acids. Germline CDR1 is MGHRA and CDR2 is YSYEKL. CDR3 region: CASSQEAAGLAGSTDTQYF. The CDR3 DNA follows: TGCGCCAGCAGCCAAGAGGCCGCGGGACTAGCGGGTAGCACAGATACGCAGTATTTT.

As regards this clone: The same CDR3 also results from other DNA sequences found in this sample. This chain's CDR3 is CSVGRGLTDTQYF. The CDR3 bases are TGCAGCGTAGGAAGGGGGCTGACAGATACGCAGTATTTT. The chain links TRBV29-1 to TRBJ2-3; 7 bases align to TRBD1. With V trimmed by 6 bases and J by 3 bases, 6 bases remained unmatched. CDR3 size: 13 residues. Germline V gives CDR1 SQVTM, CDR2 ANQGSEA.

This clone was recorded a few times. This chain links TRBV5-4 with TRBJ2-1, with TRBD2 as a possible D gene (5 bases). The CDR3 length is 16 residues. The V end lost 4 bases, the J end lost 0 bases, and 14 bases lay between the germline ends. Germline loops: CDR1 SGHNT, CDR2 YYREEE (reference sequence). The CDR3, as DNA: TGTGCCAGCAGCACGGACGGAGGTACCTCCTACAATGAGCAGTTCTTC. It yields the protein CASSTDGGTSYNEQFF.

This clone was counted a few times. This rearrangement joins TRBV7-3 to TRBJ2-1; 11 positions agree with TRBD2. Germline trimming cut 1 base from V and 8 bases from J; bases unmatched to any gene: 4. The germline gives CDR1 SGHTA, CDR2 FQGTGA. CDR3 length: 15 residues. The CDR3 here is CASSLRLAGSDEQFF. The CDR3 DNA sequence: TGTGCCAGCAGCTTAAGACTAGCGGGAAGTGATGAGCAGTTCTTC.

The rearrangement links TRBV29-1 to TRBJ2-1; 11 bases agree with TRBD1. The J segment lost 6 bases and the V segment lost 2 bases, leaving 6 bases of the junction unmatched. CDR1 SQVTM and CDR2 ANQGSEA come from the germline V gene. This CDR3 is built from 15 residues. The CDR3 loop is CSVERGTGGINEQFF. CDR3 nucleotides: TGCAGCGTTGAAAGGGGGACAGGGGGAATCAATGAGCAGTTCTTC.

The gene calls are TRBV9 and TRBJ2-1; 11 bases fit TRBD2. Germline trimming cut 4 bases from V and 6 bases from J; bases unmatched to any gene: 9. Germline V CDR1 and CDR2: SGDLS, YYNGEE. CDR3 length equals 16 residues. The CDR3 nucleotides read TGTGCCAGCAGCCCTAGACTAGCGGGAATAGTCAATGAGCAGTTCTTC. Translated, it gives CASSPRLAGIVNEQFF.